A single sample gave rise to the 3 T cell receptor beta chains below, sequenced in a study of CD8+ T cells in alopecia areata. Extracted from the samples, RNA was reverse transcribed into cDNA to serve as the sequencing template. Sequencing used immunoSEQ multiplex PCR; TCRdb keeps in-frame clones, though not all of them. The table lists approximately 150,000 clones, roughly 86% of them singletons. Indicated treatment: oral pan-JAK inhibitor, 5-10 mg twice daily. Sequenced material: CD8+ T cells sorted from blood, taken at week 4, from a patient treated with tofacitinib. The receptors were sampled from a human donor with alopecia areata.

This sequence joins TRBV19 and TRBJ2-2; D gene ambiguous. The CDR3 contains 15 residues. Germline lookup yields CDR1 LNHDA and CDR2 SQIVND (reference sequence). V lost 8 bases to trimming and J lost 6 bases, with 19 bases between them. The CDR3 nucleotides read TGTGCCAGTGCGTCGGTGCTATCGGACCCCGGGGAGCTGTTTTTT. Protein product: CASASVLSDPGELFF.

The V and J genes are TRBV6-1 and TRBJ2-3; no definite D call. Germline CDR1 is MNHNS and CDR2 is SASEGT. CDR3 size: 13 residues. Trimming removed 4 bases at V and 1 base at J, with 6 bases between. CDR3 bases: TGTGCCAGCAGTGCTGGGGGCACAGATACGCAGTATTTT. Translated, it gives CASSAGGTDTQYF.

V and J are TRBV7-2 and TRBJ2-1, with 12 bases aligning to TRBD2. CDR1 and CDR2 from the germline V gene are SGHTA and FQGNSA. V shed 5 bases, J shed 9 bases, and the junction held 8 bases outside the gene matches. The CDR3 is 15 amino acids. CDR3 residues: CASSMTSGSHTEQFF. CDR3 nucleotides: TGTGCCAGCAGCATGACTAGCGGGAGCCACACTGAGCAGTTCTTC.